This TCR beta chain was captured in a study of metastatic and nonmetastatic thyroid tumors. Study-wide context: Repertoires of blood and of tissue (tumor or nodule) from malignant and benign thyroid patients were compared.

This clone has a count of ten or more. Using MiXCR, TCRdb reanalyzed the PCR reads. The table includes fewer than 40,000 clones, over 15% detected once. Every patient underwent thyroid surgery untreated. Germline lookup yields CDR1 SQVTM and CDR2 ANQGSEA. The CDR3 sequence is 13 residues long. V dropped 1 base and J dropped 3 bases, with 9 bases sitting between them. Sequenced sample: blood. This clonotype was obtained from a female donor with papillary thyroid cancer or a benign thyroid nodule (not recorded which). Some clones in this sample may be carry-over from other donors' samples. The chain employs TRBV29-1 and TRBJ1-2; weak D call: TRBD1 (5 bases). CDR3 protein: CSVEAEGHYGYTF. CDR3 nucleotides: TGCAGCGTTGAAGCCGAGGGGCACTATGGCTACACCTTC.